These T cell receptor beta chains were read from a single sample in a study of CD8+ T cells in alopecia areata. Profiled with immunoSEQ multiplex PCR; TCRdb holds only in-frame clones, not every one. Among 200,000 to 250,000 clones listed, around three fifths were seen once. The source was CD4+ T cells sorted from blood, collected at week 4, from a patient treated with tofacitinib. Every receptor here comes from a human donor with alopecia areata. The CDR3 runs from the conserved cysteine through the conserved F or W. D genes are given only for firm matches. The listing skips clone size in some rows; elsewhere it reads once, few, many or a size class.

D gene	clone size	J gene	V gene	CDR3 protein
NA	NA	TRBJ2-1	TRBV2	CASSWIDNEQFF
NA	NA	TRBJ2-7	TRBV10-3	CAISGWGDYEQYF
NA	few	TRBJ2-3	TRBV4-3	CASSQGTTQDTQYF
NA	NA	TRBJ1-5	TRBV7-2	CASSFLLRQPQHF
NA	NA	TRBJ2-3	TRBV25-1	CASSDGTYTDTQYF
NA	NA	TRBJ2-1	TRBV11-3	CASSLDLRNEQFF
NA	few	TRBJ1-4	TRBV29-1	CSVVGGAELFF
NA	few	TRBJ2-7	TRBV5-1	CASSLVGRGYEQYF
NA	NA	TRBJ2-3	TRBV29-1	CSVDVSVTDTQYF
TRBD1	once	TRBJ2-7	TRBV29-1	CSVASQGDTYEQYF
NA	NA	TRBJ2-7	TRBV30	CAWSARAYEQYF
NA	NA	TRBJ1-5	TRBV19	CASTEGGYFQPQHF
NA	NA	TRBJ2-7	TRBV9	CASSVGGGFSYEQYF
TRBD1	NA	TRBJ1-6	TRBV11-2	CASSLQRQGRNSPLHF
NA	NA	TRBJ2-7	TRBV5-1	CASSTRDSDYEQYF
TRBD2	few	TRBJ2-1	TRBV29-1	CSVGQRGSYNEQFF
NA	NA	TRBJ2-5	TRBV6-6	CASSYSRGQETQYF
NA	NA	TRBJ2-5	TRBV10-3	CAISFTQGLETQYF
NA	few	TRBJ2-2	TRBV19	CASSTGRLNTGELFF
TRBD2	NA	TRBJ2-1	TRBV15	CATSRGGGNYNEQFF
NA	NA	TRBJ2-5	TRBV10-3	CAISERGETQYF